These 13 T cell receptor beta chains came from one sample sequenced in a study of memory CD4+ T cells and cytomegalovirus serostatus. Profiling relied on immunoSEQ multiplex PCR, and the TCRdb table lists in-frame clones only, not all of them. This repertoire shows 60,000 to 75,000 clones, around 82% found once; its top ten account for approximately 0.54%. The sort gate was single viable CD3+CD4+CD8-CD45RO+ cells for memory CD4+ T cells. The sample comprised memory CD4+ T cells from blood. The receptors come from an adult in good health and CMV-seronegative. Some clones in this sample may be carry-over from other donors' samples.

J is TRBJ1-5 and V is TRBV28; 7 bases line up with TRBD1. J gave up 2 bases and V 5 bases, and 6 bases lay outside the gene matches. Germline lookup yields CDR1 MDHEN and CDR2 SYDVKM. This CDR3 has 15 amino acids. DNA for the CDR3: TGTGCCAGCAGTACGACAGGGATCGGCAATCAGCCCCAGCATTTT. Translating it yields CASSTTGIGNQPQHF.

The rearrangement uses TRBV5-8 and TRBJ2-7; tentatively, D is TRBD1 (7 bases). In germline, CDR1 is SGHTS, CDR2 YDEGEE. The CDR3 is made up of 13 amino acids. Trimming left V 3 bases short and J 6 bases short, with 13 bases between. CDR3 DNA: TGTGCCAGCAGCTGGGGGGACAGAGGCGAGCAGTACTTC. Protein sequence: CASSWGDRGEQYF.

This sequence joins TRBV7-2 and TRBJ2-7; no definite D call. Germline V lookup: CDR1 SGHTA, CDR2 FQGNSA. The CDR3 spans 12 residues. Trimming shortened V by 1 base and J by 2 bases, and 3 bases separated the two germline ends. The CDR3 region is CASSLGTYEQYF. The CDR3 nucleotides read TGTGCCAGCAGCTTAGGGACCTACGAGCAGTACTTC.

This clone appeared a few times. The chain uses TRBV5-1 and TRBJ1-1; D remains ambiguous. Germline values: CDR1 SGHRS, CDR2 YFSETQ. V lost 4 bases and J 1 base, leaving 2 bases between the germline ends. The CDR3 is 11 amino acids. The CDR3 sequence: CASSENTEAFF. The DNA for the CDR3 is TGCGCCAGCAGCGAGAACACTGAAGCTTTCTTT.

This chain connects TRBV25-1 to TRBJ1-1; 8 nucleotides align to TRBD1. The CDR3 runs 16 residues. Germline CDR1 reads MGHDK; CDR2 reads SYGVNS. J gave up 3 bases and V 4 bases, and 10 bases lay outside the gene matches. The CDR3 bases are TGTGCCAGCAGTGCTATACAGGGGGTGGGGGACACTGAAGCTTTCTTT. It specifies CASSAIQGVGDTEAFF. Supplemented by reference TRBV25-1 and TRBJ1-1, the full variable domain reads EADIYQTPRYLVIGTGKKITLECSQTMGHDKMYWYQQDPGMELHLIHYSYGVNSTEKGDLSSESTVSRIRTEHFPLTLESARPSHTSQYLCASSAIQGVGDTEAFFGQGTRLTVV.

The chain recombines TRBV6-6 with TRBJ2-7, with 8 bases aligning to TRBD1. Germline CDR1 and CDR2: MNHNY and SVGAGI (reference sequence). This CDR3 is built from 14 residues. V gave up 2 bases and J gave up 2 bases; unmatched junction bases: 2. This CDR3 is CASSYGQGTYEQYF. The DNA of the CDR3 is TGTGCCAGCAGTTACGGACAGGGTACCTACGAGCAGTACTTC.

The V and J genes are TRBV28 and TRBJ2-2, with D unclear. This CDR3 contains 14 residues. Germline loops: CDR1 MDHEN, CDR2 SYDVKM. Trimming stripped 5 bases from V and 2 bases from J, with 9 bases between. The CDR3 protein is CASSPSPNTGELFF. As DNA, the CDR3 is TGTGCCAGCAGTCCCAGCCCAAACACCGGGGAGCTGTTTTTT.

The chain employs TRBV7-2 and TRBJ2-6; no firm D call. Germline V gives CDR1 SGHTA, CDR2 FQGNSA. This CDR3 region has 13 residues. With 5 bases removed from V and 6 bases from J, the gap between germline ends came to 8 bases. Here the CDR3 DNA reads TGTGCCAGCAGCCGTCCAAAGGCCAACGTCCTGACTTTC. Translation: CASSRPKANVLTF.

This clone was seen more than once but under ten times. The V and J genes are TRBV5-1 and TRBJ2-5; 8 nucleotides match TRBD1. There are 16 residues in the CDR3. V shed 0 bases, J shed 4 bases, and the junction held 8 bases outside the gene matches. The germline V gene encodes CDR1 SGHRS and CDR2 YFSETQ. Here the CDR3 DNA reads TGCGCCAGCAGCTTGGCGGACAGGGTCGGGGGAGAGACCCAGTACTTC. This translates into CASSLADRVGGETQYF. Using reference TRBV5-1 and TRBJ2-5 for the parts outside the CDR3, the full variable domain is KAGVTQTPRYLIKTRGQQVTLSCSPISGHRSVSWYQQTPGQGLQFLFEYFSETQRNKGNFPGRFSGRQFSNSRSEMNVSTLELGDSALYLCASSLADRVGGETQYFGPGTRLLVL.

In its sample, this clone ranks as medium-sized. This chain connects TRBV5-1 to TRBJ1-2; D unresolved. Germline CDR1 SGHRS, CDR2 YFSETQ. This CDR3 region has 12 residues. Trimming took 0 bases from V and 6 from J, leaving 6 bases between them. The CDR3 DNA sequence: TGCGCCAGCAGCTTGGCCGGGGATGGCTACACCTTC. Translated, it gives CASSLAGDGYTF.

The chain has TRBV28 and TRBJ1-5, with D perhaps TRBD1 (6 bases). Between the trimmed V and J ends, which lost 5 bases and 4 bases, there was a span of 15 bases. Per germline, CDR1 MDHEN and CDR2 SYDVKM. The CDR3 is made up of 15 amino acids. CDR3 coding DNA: TGTGCCAGCAGTAATCAGGGGTTCGGAAATCAGCCCCAGCATTTT. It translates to CASSNQGFGNQPQHF. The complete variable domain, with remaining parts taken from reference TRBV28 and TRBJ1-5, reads DVKVTQSSRYLVKRTGEKVFLECVQDMDHENMFWYRQDPGLGLRLIYFSYDVKMKEKGDIPEGYSVSREKKERFSLILESASTNQTSMYLCASSNQGFGNQPQHFGDGTRLSIL.

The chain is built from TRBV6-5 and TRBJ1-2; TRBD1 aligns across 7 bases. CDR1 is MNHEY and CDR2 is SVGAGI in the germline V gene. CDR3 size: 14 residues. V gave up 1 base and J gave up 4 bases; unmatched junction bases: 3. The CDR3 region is CASSYLGQAYGYTF. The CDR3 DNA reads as TGTGCCAGCAGTTACTTAGGACAGGCCTATGGCTACACCTTC.

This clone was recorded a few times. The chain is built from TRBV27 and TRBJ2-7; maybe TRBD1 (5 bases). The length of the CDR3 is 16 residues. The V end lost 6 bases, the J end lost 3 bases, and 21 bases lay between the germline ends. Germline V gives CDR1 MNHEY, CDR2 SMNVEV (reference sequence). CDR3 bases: TGTGCCAGCAGCCCTCTAGTGGCAGGGCTTTACTACGAGCAGTACTTC. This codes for CASSPLVAGLYYEQYF.